The 31 T cell receptor beta chains given below trace back to one sample, sequenced in a study of patients and donors after allogeneic stem cell transplantation (dated by TCRdb to 2020 to 2022). Library generation was performed with RT-PCR. Sequenced on a NextSeq 550. The public reads were reanalyzed by TCRdb: fastp trimming at Q25, MiXCR alignment, in-frame beta chains only. Every CDR3 protein is listed once, alongside the most common genes and DNA of its rows. For this sample there are more than 850,000 distinct CDR3 sequences; about a sixth appear just once. The ten largest clones represent 5% to 6.5% of the sample. The sample comprised blood, either unsorted or a sorted T cell fraction (not recorded which). The receptors were gathered from a human donor who was either an allogeneic HSCT recipient or a stem cell or donor lymphocyte infusion donor (not recorded which). It is not recorded whose cells these are; they may come from a transplant donor.

This clonotype came up a few times. The genes are TRBV6-2 or TRBV6-3 and TRBJ1-2; 10 bases are a match to TRBD1. The V and J ends lost 5 bases and 4 bases, in that order; junction bases with no gene match: 4. This CDR3 comprises 14 residues. Germline CDR1 is MNHEY and CDR2 is SVGEGT. As DNA, the CDR3 is TGTGCCAGCAGTCCTTGGACAGGGGGCTATGGCTACACCTTC. Its translation is CASSPWTGGYGYTF.

The J gene is TRBJ2-2, the V gene TRBV4-3, with TRBD1 matching 7 bases. The CDR3 contains 16 residues. Trimming cost V 3 bases and J 4 bases; bases outside gene matches: 8. Germline assignment: CDR1 LGHNA and CDR2 YSLEER. The CDR3 region is CASSQRRGRVTGELFF. In nucleotides, the CDR3 is TGCGCCAGCAGCCAGCGAAGGGGGCGCGTCACCGGGGAGCTGTTTTTT.

This chain uses TRBV20-1 with TRBJ1-1, with D possibly TRBD1 on 6 matching bases. The CDR3 is 10 residues long. CDR1 DFQATT and CDR2 SNEGSKA come from the germline V gene (reference sequence). Trimming removed 6 bases from V and 14 bases from J, with 16 bases in between. CDR3 nucleotide sequence: TGCAGTGCGACCCTCAGGGGATCCTTCTTT. Translation: CSATLRGSFF.

The sample holds a few counts of this clonotype. V and J are TRBV25-1 and TRBJ1-2; weak D call: TRBD1 (6 bases). V lost 4 bases and J 2 bases, leaving 14 bases between the germline ends. The CDR3 has 15 residues. Germline-derived CDR1 and CDR2 are MGHDK and SYGVNS. CDR3 residues: CASSGGGAPNYGYTF. CDR3 nucleotide sequence: TGTGCCAGCAGTGGGGGGGGGGCCCCCAACTATGGCTACACCTTC.

The chain joins TRBV12-3 or TRBV12-4 to TRBJ1-2; no clear D. This CDR3 has 13 amino acids. The V end lost 5 bases, the J end lost 8 bases, and 15 bases lay between the germline ends. CDR3 loop: CASSRASPGGYTF. The CDR3 DNA reads as TGTGCCAGCAGTCGGGCCTCCCCGGGAGGCTACACCTTC.

This sequence joins TRBV12-3 or TRBV12-4 and TRBJ2-5, with 8 nucleotides matching TRBD1. V lost 4 bases, J lost 1 base, and 8 bases stayed unmatched. The CDR3 has 16 residues. The CDR3 DNA is TGTGCCAGCAGTTCTTACGGAGGGACAGGCCAAGAGACCCAGTACTTC. It specifies CASSSYGGTGQETQYF.

The chain combines TRBV6-1 with TRBJ1-5; no clear D gene. Trimming stripped 2 bases from V and 6 bases from J, with 8 bases between. Germline assignment: CDR1 MNHNS and CDR2 SASEGT. The CDR3 is 13 amino acids. The CDR3 DNA reads TGTGCCAGCAGTGAAACAGACTTTCAGCCCCAGCATTTT. Its translation: CASSETDFQPQHF.

The chain couples TRBV7-3 to TRBJ2-1, with unresolved D. Germline CDR1 and CDR2: SGHTA and FQGTGA. V was shortened by 2 bases and J by 4 bases, with 12 bases between the two germline ends. The CDR3 contains 15 residues. The CDR3 DNA follows: TGTGCCAGCAGCTTACGGCTCGGTCCGTACAATGAGCAGTTCTTC. This gives the protein CASSLRLGPYNEQFF.

This chain joins TRBV4-1 and TRBJ2-6; D gene ambiguous. V lost 6 bases, J lost 0 bases, and 18 bases lay in between. Germline V gene sequence: CDR1 MGHRA, CDR2 YSYEKL. The CDR3 totals 18 residues. CDR3 region: CASSPLWTDGSGANVLTF. The CDR3 DNA follows: TGCGCCAGCAGTCCGTTGTGGACGGACGGCTCTGGGGCCAACGTCCTGACTTTC.

DNA of the CDR3: TGTGCCAGCACCCCCGGCGGGGCAGACTTGGAAGCTTTCTTT. Its protein product is CASTPGGADLEAFF. The genes are TRBV7-9 and TRBJ1-1; D is possibly TRBD1 (5 bases). The V gene's germline CDR1 is SEHNR and CDR2 FQNEAQ (reference sequence). The CDR3 is 14 residues long. Trimming pared 7 bases from V and 8 bases from J, leaving 20 bases between.

The J gene is TRBJ2-7, the V gene TRBV28, with D possibly being TRBD1 (6 bases). The germline gives CDR1 MDHEN, CDR2 SYDVKM. The CDR3 is 13 amino acids. V dropped 11 bases and J dropped 1 base, with 15 bases sitting between them. Written as DNA, the CDR3 is TGTGCCTCCTGGGCCAGGGGTTCCTACGAGCAGTACTTC. Translating gives CASWARGSYEQYF.

The chain couples TRBV29-1 to TRBJ2-1, with D perhaps matching TRBD1 or TRBD2 (5 bases each). The CDR3 loop spans 13 amino acids. Germline assignment: CDR1 SQVTM and CDR2 ANQGSEA. This CDR3 reads CSSGRGLYNEQFF. The CDR3 nucleotides are TGCAGTAGTGGACGGGGCCTTTACAATGAGCAGTTCTTC.

This clonotype was recorded many times. V and J are TRBV12-3 or TRBV12-4 and TRBJ2-3, with 10 bases that match TRBD2. The CDR3 length is 16 residues. V lost 5 bases to trimming and J lost 2 bases; unmatched junction nucleotides: 7. DNA for the CDR3: TGTGCCAGCAGTAGGACTAGCGGTTTTCTCACAGATACGCAGTATTTT. As protein: CASSRTSGFLTDTQYF.

This chain links TRBV5-1 with TRBJ2-7, with D possibly being TRBD1 or TRBD2 (5 bases each). The CDR3 runs 12 residues. CDR1 and CDR2 (germline): SGHRS, YFSETQ. Trimming took 4 bases from V and 10 from J, leaving 15 bases between them. CDR3 nucleotides: TGCGCCAGCAGCGAGAGCCGGGACCACCAGTACTTC. Its translation: CASSESRDHQYF.

In its sample, this clonotype was seen a few times. V gene TRBV6-1 combines with J gene TRBJ2-1; 8 bases line up with TRBD2. The CDR3 runs 15 residues. The germline V gene has CDR1 MNHNS and CDR2 SASEGT. V dropped 6 bases and J dropped 7; count of bases not matched to a gene: 11. CDR3 protein: CASSQRGRRGNEQFF. CDR3 sequence (DNA): TGTGCCAGCAGCCAGCGGGGGCGAAGGGGGAATGAGCAGTTCTTC.

CDR3 amino acids: CATSGTGSPYEQYF. CDR3 coding DNA: TGTGCCACCAGTGGAACGGGGTCCCCCTACGAGCAGTACTTC. The chain links TRBV24-1 to TRBJ2-7; maybe TRBD2 (5 bases). The germline CDR1 and CDR2 sequences are KGHDR and SFDVKD. This CDR3 region has 14 residues. The ends were cut back, 5 bases at V and 2 bases at J, with 12 bases in the middle.

This clonotype turned up a few times. V usage is TRBV7-2 and J usage is TRBJ2-3, with a possible D match to TRBD2 (7 bases). This CDR3 spans 17 amino acids. CDR1 is SGHTA and CDR2 is FQGNSA in the germline V gene. Trimming took off 5 bases at V and 5 bases at J, with 23 bases between the two ends. CDR3 coding DNA: TGTGCCAGCAGCCCCCGGGGGCTAGCGGACGGAGGAGATACGCAGTATTTT. Amino acid sequence: CASSPRGLADGGDTQYF.

The CDR3, as DNA: TGTGCCAGCAGTTTATCAGGGGACAGGGGTGGCAATCAGCCCCAGCATTTT. Its translation: CASSLSGDRGGNQPQHF. The gene calls are TRBV27 and TRBJ1-5; 10 bases agree with TRBD1. The germline V gene encodes CDR1 MNHEY and CDR2 SMNVEV (reference sequence). The CDR3 is 17 residues long. V trimming: 0 bases; J trimming: 2 bases; junction bases outside the gene matches: 4.

This clonotype came up many times. The chain has TRBV9 and TRBJ2-5, with 9 bases identical to TRBD2. V trimming: 4 bases; J trimming: 2 bases; junction bases outside the gene matches: 9. The CDR3 contains 16 residues. The germline V gene has CDR1 SGDLS and CDR2 YYNGEE. The CDR3 sequence is CASSSRAGGRQETQYF. DNA for the CDR3: TGTGCCAGCAGCTCCAGGGCGGGGGGGAGACAAGAGACCCAGTACTTC.

In DNA, the CDR3 is TGTGCCAGCAGCTTCCCGAGACAGGGGTCCGGGACCCAGTACTTC. This gives the protein CASSFPRQGSGTQYF. This rearrangement joins TRBV7-2 to TRBJ2-5; 8 positions match TRBD1. Germline assignment: CDR1 SGHTA and CDR2 FQGNSA. The V segment lost 3 bases and the J segment 7 bases; nucleotides outside the gene matches: 10. The CDR3 has 15 amino acids.

The chain carries TRBV12-3 or TRBV12-4 and TRBJ2-5; no firm D call. The CDR3 length is 16 residues. Trimming shortened V by 2 bases and J by 0 bases, and 13 bases separated the two germline ends. The CDR3 here is CASSLSGGRYQETQYF. The CDR3, as DNA: TGTGCCAGCAGTTTATCTGGCGGTCGGTACCAAGAGACCCAGTACTTC.

This rearrangement joins TRBV24-1 to TRBJ2-7, with D perhaps given as TRBD1 or TRBD2 (5 bases each). Trimming pared 7 bases from V and 4 bases from J, leaving 19 bases between. Germline V gene sequence: CDR1 KGHDR, CDR2 SFDVKD. This CDR3 is 15 amino acids long. The CDR3 region is CATSRGSTIVYEQYF. CDR3 DNA sequence: TGTGCCACCAGCCGGGGCTCCACGATCGTTTACGAGCAGTACTTC.

There are a few counts of this clonotype. The chain is built from TRBV15 and TRBJ1-5, with D possibly being TRBD1 (5 bases). Trimming removed 3 bases at V and 2 bases at J, with 20 bases between. The CDR3 length is 18 residues. Germline loops: CDR1 LNHNV, CDR2 YYDKDF (reference sequence). The chain's CDR3 is CATSREDKLFVGNQPQHF. DNA of the CDR3: TGTGCCACCAGCAGGGAGGACAAGTTGTTTGTGGGCAATCAGCCCCAGCATTTT.

This clonotype was counted only a few times. The chain recombines TRBV7-9 with TRBJ1-5; D may be TRBD1 (5 bases). Germline V gene lookup returns CDR1 SEHNR and CDR2 FQNEAQ (reference sequence). The CDR3 is 15 amino acids. V lost 4 bases to trimming and J lost 1 base, with 11 bases between them. CDR3 DNA sequence: TGTGCCAGCAGCTCGTCAGGGAGCAGCAATCAGCCCCAGCATTTT. Protein: CASSSSGSSNQPQHF.

This clonotype was found a few times. This sequence joins TRBV3-1 and TRBJ1-2; 8 nucleotides align to TRBD1. Germline CDR1 is LGHDT and CDR2 is YNNKEL (reference sequence). Trimming at V came to 1 base and at J to 7 bases, leaving 8 bases not matched to a gene. There are 15 residues in the CDR3. This chain's CDR3 is CASSQGRQGASGYTF. DNA for the CDR3: TGTGCCAGCAGCCAAGGACGTCAGGGGGCGAGTGGCTACACCTTC.

This clonotype showed up just a few times. The rearrangement links TRBV28 to TRBJ2-7; D is perhaps TRBD1 or TRBD2 (6 bases each). Germline assignment: CDR1 MDHEN and CDR2 SYDVKM. The CDR3 is 16 amino acids. V lost 0 bases and J lost 0, with 12 bases in between. The CDR3: CASSLWGGGRSYEQYF. Written as DNA, the CDR3 is TGTGCCAGCAGTTTATGGGGGGGCGGGCGCTCCTACGAGCAGTACTTC.

The chain carries TRBV7-6 and TRBJ2-7; D is perhaps TRBD2 (7 bases). CDR3 size: 13 residues. Germline-derived CDR1 and CDR2 are SGHVS and FNYEAQ. The V gene lost 5 bases and the J gene lost 2 bases, with 10 bases spanning the gap. DNA for the CDR3: TGTGCCAGCAGCGAGGGGGGGACCTACGAGCAGTACTTC. Its translation is CASSEGGTYEQYF.

The chain uses TRBV15 and TRBJ2-1; possible D gene TRBD2, 5 bases. Trimming took off 1 base at V and 6 bases at J, with 13 bases between the two ends. The CDR3 sequence is 15 residues long. CDR1 is LNHNV and CDR2 is YYDKDF in the germline V gene (reference sequence). The CDR3 loop is CATSRVRLASNEQFF. Here the CDR3 DNA reads TGTGCCACCAGCAGAGTGAGGCTAGCATCCAATGAGCAGTTCTTC.

The chain carries TRBV30 and TRBJ2-5, with D unclear. CDR3 length: 13 residues. Germline V CDR1 and CDR2: GTSNPN, SVGIG (reference sequence). With 1 base removed from V and 3 bases from J, the gap between germline ends came to 9 bases. CDR3 loop: CAWSGGLKETQYF. CDR3 bases: TGTGCCTGGAGTGGGGGTCTGAAAGAGACCCAGTACTTC.

Only a few counts were recorded for this clonotype. The V gene is TRBV9, the J gene TRBJ2-1, with TRBD2 as a possible D gene (6 bases). The CDR3 is made up of 16 amino acids. Germline CDR1 is SGDLS and CDR2 is YYNGEE. The germline V and J ends were trimmed by 3 bases and 0 bases, with 13 bases remaining between them. DNA of the CDR3: TGTGCCAGCAGCGGTAGCGGTCTGAGCTCCTACAATGAGCAGTTCTTC. Translating it yields CASSGSGLSSYNEQFF.

This clonotype was detected a few times. The DNA of the CDR3 is TGTGCCACCAGTGATTCCGGGACAGGGGCCTACGAGCAGTACTTC. It is translated as CATSDSGTGAYEQYF. The V and J genes are TRBV24-1 and TRBJ2-7; 10 bases align to TRBD1. Germline CDR1 is KGHDR and CDR2 is SFDVKD. Losses at the gene ends were 2 bases for V and 2 bases for J; bases not matched to a gene: 2. The CDR3 totals 15 residues.